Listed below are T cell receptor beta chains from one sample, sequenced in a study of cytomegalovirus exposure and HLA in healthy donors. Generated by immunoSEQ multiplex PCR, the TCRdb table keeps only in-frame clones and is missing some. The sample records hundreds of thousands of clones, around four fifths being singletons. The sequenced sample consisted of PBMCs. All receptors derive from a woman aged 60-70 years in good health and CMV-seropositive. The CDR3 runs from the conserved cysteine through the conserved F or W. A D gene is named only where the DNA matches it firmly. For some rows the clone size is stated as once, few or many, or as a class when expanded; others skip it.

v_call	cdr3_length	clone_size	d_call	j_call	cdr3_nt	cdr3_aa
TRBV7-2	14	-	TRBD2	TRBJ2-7	TGTGCCAGCAACCAAGCGGGGGTGGCCTACGAGCAGTACTTC	CASNQAGVAYEQYF
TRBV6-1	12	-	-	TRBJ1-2	TGTGCCAGCAGTGTTAGTAACTATGGCTACACCTTC	CASSVSNYGYTF
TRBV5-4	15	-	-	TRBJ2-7	TGTGCCAGCAGCCCCGCGCAGGGTCTATCCTACGAGCAGTACTTC	CASSPAQGLSYEQYF
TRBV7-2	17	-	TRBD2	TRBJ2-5	TGTGCCAGCAGCAAGGGGGGCGGAAGCGGGAGAGGAGAGACCCAGTACTTC	CASSKGGGSGRGETQYF
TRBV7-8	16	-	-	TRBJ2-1	TGTGCCAGCAGCCCCCTGGGGGGAGGCTCAGCCCGTGAGCAGTTCTTC	CASSPLGGGSAREQFF
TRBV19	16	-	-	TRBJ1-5	TGTGCCAGTAGTCCCGGAGTACCAGTAAGGAGTCAGCCCCAGCATTTT	CASSPGVPVRSQPQHF
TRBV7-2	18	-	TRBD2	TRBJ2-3	TGTGCCAGCAGCTCGGGACTAGCGGGAGGAAGCGGAACAGATACGCAGTATTTT	CASSSGLAGGSGTDTQYF
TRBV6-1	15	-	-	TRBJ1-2	TGTGCCAGCAGTGAGGGCCCCAGCTACCTATATGGCTACACCTTC	CASSEGPSYLYGYTF
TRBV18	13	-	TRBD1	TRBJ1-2	TGTGCCAGCTCCAGGACAGGGGGCGATGGCTACACCTTC	CASSRTGGDGYTF
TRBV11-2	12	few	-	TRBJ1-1	TGTGCCAGCAGCTTAACAAACACTGAAGCTTTCTTT	CASSLTNTEAFF
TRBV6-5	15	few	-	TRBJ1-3	TGTGCCAGCAGTTACCAGGGGACGGGTGGAAACACCATATATTTT	CASSYQGTGGNTIYF
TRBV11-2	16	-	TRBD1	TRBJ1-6	TGTGCCAGCAGCTTAGCCTCACAGGGGGCGGGTTCACCCCTCCACTTT	CASSLASQGAGSPLHF
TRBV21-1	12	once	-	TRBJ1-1	TGTGCCAGCAGCGGGCGCCACACTGAAGCTTTCTTT	CASSGRHTEAFF
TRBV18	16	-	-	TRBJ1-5	TGTGCCAGCTCACCCGTTCGACAGCTTAGCAATCAGCCCCAGCATTTT	CASSPVRQLSNQPQHF
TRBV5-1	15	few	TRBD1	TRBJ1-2	TGCGCCAGCAGCTTCGAGGGGGCTTATGACTATGGCTACACCTTC	CASSFEGAYDYGYTF
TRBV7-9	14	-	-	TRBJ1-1	TGTTCCAGCAGCTTTAAGGGGAGGGACACTGAAGCTTTCTTT	CSSSFKGRDTEAFF
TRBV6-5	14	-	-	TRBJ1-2	TGTGCCAGCAGTTACTCGGGGGGGAGTAAAGGCTACACCTTC	CASSYSGGSKGYTF
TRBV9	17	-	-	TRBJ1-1	TGTGCCAGCAGCGGGGGGGGGTATGGAAGGGGTGGCACTGAAGCTTTCTTT	CASSGGGYGRGGTEAFF
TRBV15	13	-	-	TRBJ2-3	TGTGCCACCAGCAGAGATATTGGAGGTACGCAGTATTTT	CATSRDIGGTQYF
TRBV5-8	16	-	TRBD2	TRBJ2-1	TGTGCCAGCAGCTTATGGCGGGGGGGCTCTTCGGCTGAGCAGTTCTTC	CASSLWRGGSSAEQFF
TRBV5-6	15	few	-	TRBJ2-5	TGTGCCAGCAGCTTGGATCTGACGGAGCAAGAGACCCAGTACTTC	CASSLDLTEQETQYF
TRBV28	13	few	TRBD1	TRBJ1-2	TGTGCCAGCACGTCGACAGGGGTAGATGGCTACACCTTC	CASTSTGVDGYTF
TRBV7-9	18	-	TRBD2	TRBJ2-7	TGTGCCAGCAGCCCCATCCTACGACTAGCGGGAGAAACCTACGAGCAGTACTTC	CASSPILRLAGETYEQYF
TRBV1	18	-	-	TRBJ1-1	TGCACCAGCAGCCAAGATAACGTACAAGGACAGATGAACACTGAAGCTTTCTTT	CTSSQDNVQGQMNTEAFF
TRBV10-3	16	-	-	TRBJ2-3	TGTGCCATCAGTGAAGGTGGGCGGGGACTTAGGGATACGCAGTATTTT	CAISEGGRGLRDTQYF
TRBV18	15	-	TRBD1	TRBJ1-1	TGTGCCAGCTCACCCCAGACAGGGTTGAACACTGAAGCTTTCTTT	CASSPQTGLNTEAFF
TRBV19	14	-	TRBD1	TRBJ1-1	TGTGCCAGTAGTATAGGACAGGGGGCGGCTGAAGCTTTCTTT	CASSIGQGAAEAFF
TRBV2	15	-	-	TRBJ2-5	TGTGCCAGCAGTGAACGGGGGAGGCCGGGAGAGACCCAGTACTTC	CASSERGRPGETQYF
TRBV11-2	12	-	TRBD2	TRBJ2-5	TGTGCCAGCAGCTTAGTTCCTAGCGGGTTCTACTTC	CASSLVPSGFYF
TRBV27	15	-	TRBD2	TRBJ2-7	TGTGCCAGCAGTCCCCAGGTGGGAGGGTACTACGAGCAGTACTTC	CASSPQVGGYYEQYF
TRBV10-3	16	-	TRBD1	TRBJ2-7	TGTGCCATCAGTGAGTGGGGACAGGGGCGCTCCTACGAGCAGTACTTC	CAISEWGQGRSYEQYF
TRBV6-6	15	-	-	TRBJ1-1	TGTGCCACCCAACGGGGGGGCGCTGGGAACACTGAAGCTTTCTTT	CATQRGGAGNTEAFF
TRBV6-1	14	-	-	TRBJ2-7	TGTGCCAGCAGGAGGCCCCCGGAGGGTAACGAGCAGTACTTC	CASRRPPEGNEQYF
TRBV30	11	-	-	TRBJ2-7	TGTGCAGCAGGCAGTTCCTACGAGCAGTACTTC	CAAGSSYEQYF
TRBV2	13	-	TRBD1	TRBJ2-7	TGTGCCAGCCGGGACAGGGACGCCTACGAGCAGTACTTC	CASRDRDAYEQYF
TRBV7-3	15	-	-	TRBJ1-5	TGTGCCAGCAGCCTCGGGACACAGGGAGGGCAGCCCCAGCATTTT	CASSLGTQGGQPQHF
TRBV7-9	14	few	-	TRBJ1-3	TGTTCCAGCAGCCCAGGGTTTAATGGAAACACCATATATTTT	CSSSPGFNGNTIYF
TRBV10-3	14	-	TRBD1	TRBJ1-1	TGTGCCATCGGCGCAGGGGGCCTGAACACTGAAGCTTTCTTT	CAIGAGGLNTEAFF
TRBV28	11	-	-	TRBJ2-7	TGTGCCAGCAGAGCAAGAAGCGAGCAGTACTTC	CASRARSEQYF
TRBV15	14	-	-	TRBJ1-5	TGTGCCACCATGGACGGGAGAGTTTATCAGCCCCAGCATTTT	CATMDGRVYQPQHF
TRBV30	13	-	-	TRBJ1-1	TGTGCCTGGTGGTGGGGAGGTGACACTGAAGCTTTCTTT	CAWWWGGDTEAFF
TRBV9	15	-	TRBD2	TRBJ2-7	TGTGCCAGCAGCGTGTCTAGCGGGGTCTTATACGAGCAGTACTTC	CASSVSSGVLYEQYF
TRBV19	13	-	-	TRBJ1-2	TGTGCCAGTAGTATAGGGTCGGACTATGGCTACACCTTC	CASSIGSDYGYTF
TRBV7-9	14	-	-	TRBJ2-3	TGTGCCAGCAGCTTCGAGGTGAGAGCAGATACGCAGTATTTT	CASSFEVRADTQYF
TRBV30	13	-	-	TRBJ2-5	TGTGCCTGGAGTAGAGCGCTACAAGAGACCCAGTACTTC	CAWSRALQETQYF
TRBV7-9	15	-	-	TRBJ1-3	TGTGCCAGCAGCTTAGCGCGGGTGACTGGAAACACCATATATTTT	CASSLARVTGNTIYF
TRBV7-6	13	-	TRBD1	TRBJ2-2	TGTGCCAGCAGCCCACACGACAGGGAGAAGCTGTTTTTT	CASSPHDREKLFF
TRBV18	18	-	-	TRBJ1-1	TGTGCCAGCTCACCAGGGTTAATTGGAGGGCGGCCGAACACTGAAGCTTTCTTT	CASSPGLIGGRPNTEAFF
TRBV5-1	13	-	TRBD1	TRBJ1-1	TGCGCCAGCAGCCAGGGGACAGCCACTGAAGCTTTCTTT	CASSQGTATEAFF
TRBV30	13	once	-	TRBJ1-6	TGTGCCTGGAGTGTCGGTTTCGGTTCACCCCTCCACTTT	CAWSVGFGSPLHF
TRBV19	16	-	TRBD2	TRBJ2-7	TGTGCCAGTAGTAGCGGGACTAGCGGATCTTACTACGAGCAGTACTTC	CASSSGTSGSYYEQYF
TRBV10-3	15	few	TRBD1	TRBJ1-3	TGTGCCATCACCCAAGGACAGGGTGAGGGAAACACCATATATTTT	CAITQGQGEGNTIYF
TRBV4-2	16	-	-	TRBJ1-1	TGTGCCAGCAGCCAAGATATTGGGAGGGGGAACACTGAAGCTTTCTTT	CASSQDIGRGNTEAFF
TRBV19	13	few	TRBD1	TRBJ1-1	TGTGCCACCCGGACAGGGCAATGGACTGAAGCTTTCTTT	CATRTGQWTEAFF
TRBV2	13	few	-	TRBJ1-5	TGTGCCAGCACCAGTAATAGCAATCAGCCCCAGCATTTT	CASTSNSNQPQHF
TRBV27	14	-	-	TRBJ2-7	TGTGCCAGCAGTTTAAAACCTAAGCCCTACGAGCAGTACTTC	CASSLKPKPYEQYF
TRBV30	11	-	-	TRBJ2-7	TGTGCCTGGGGGGGGAACTACGAGCAGTACTTC	CAWGGNYEQYF
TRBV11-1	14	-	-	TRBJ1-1	TGTGCCAGCAGCCTAACCGACTGGGACACTGAAGCTTTCTTT	CASSLTDWDTEAFF